Included here is one TCR beta chain sequence, with context. Its antigen remains unidentified. Within one base of it there is no much larger clone, and no base qualities were kept. V ends up 6 bases short and J 2 bases short, with an unmatched junction base count of 2. The germline V gene specifies SNHLY as CDR1 and FYNNEI as CDR2. The CDR3 runs 14 amino acids, cysteine and phenylalanine included. Kept here is only the CDR3 DNA, which spans 42 bases and is read in frame from base 1. To sequence the TCRbeta CDR3 region, genomic DNA was isolated from the sorted cells. The immunoSEQ Assay was used for sequencing of TCRbeta CDR3 regions. Sourced from immuneACCESS, this table was stored by TCRdb with only in-frame sequences that have V and J called. A share of the clones is absent; for the studies checked, an unresolved V gene accounts for under half, and the remainder has no known explanation. For this sample there are approximately 44,000 clones; 80% appear just once. In total, the top ten clones hold over 9.5% of the sample.

The trial excluded patients who had a history of autoimmune disease or were on systemic immunosuppression. Peripheral blood for TCR sequencing was collected from all dose cohorts at baseline, on cycle 4 day 1, and on cycle 7 day 1. The samples were taken from a phase I, first-in-human, multicenter, open-label dose-escalation trial of ivuxolimab. Adults with locally advanced or metastatic melanoma, renal cell, hepatocellular, or head and neck squamous cell carcinoma were enrolled in the trial. Before TCR sequencing, CD4+ and CD8+ T cells were separately sorted from peripheral blood. The sample comes from a study of OX40 agonist ivuxolimab in advanced cancers. The study in broad terms: The costimulatory receptor OX40 (CD134) was targeted by ivuxolimab, a fully human IgG2 agonistic monoclonal antibody. Intravenous ivuxolimab was administered to patients every 2 weeks at six dose levels: 0.01, 0.1, 0.3, 1.5, 3 and 10 mg/kg. The monotherapy dose-escalation portion (N of about 57 patients) of the phase I ivuxolimab trial is reported in the paper. In the dose-escalation cohort, about four fifths of patients were male, and the mean age was roughly 60 years with a range of roughly 20 to 80. Patients were allowed to have had prior anti-PD-1, anti-PD-L1 or anti-CTLA-4 therapy, and 40% of the dose-escalation patients had been treated with checkpoint inhibitors. The purpose of peripheral TCRbeta sequencing was to test whether ivuxolimab changed TCR sequence diversity and led to clonal T-cell expansion. Of the roughly 51 dose-escalation patients, hepatocellular carcinoma was present in 19, melanoma in about 15, renal cell carcinoma in 9 and head and neck cancer in 9. Partial responses were achieved by three dose-escalation patients, of whom one had hepatocellular carcinoma and two had cutaneous melanoma. What the study reported, not specific to this receptor: After ivuxolimab, CD8+ T cells had more expanded clones than CD4+ T cells on average. The antigen specificity of the peripheral T cells that underwent clonal expansion was not determined. In the 0.1-3.0 mg/kg groups, partial responders had among the lowest normalized peripheral clonal expansion, particularly in CD8+ T cells. Clonal expansion of both CD4+ and CD8+ blood T cells was observed from baseline to week 6 at doses 0.1 to 3.0 mg/kg. Low levels of normalized T-cell clonal expansion were also shown by some nonresponding patients.

This sequence uses TRBV2 and TRBJ2-2; the junction holds 8 bases that match TRBD1. Sequenced material: CD4+ or CD8+ T cells sorted from blood, taken in a trial of the OX40 agonist ivuxolimab. The TCR sequence derives from an adult with an advanced solid tumor such as melanoma, head and neck, liver or kidney cancer. The encoded CDR3 is CASRTGENTGELFF. The nucleotide sequence reads as follows: TGTGCCAGCAGGACAGGGGAAAACACCGGGGAGCTGTTTTTT. With all but the CDR3 taken from the reference TRBV2 and TRBJ2-2 genes, the full variable domain is: EPEVTQTPSHQVTQMGQEVILRCVPISNHLYFYWYRQILGQKVEFLVSFYNNEISEKSEIFDDQFSVERPDGSNFTLKIRSTKLEDSAMYFCASRTGENTGELFFGEGSRLTVL.